Below, one T cell receptor beta chain is given with its context. Antigen unknown. This sample is drawn from a study of blood T cells in healthy people across ages. Study-level points and caveats: Both higher diversity and more naive CD4+ cells marked long-lived donors when set against aged donors. Unsorted PBMC input precluded a conclusive naive versus antigen-experienced comparison.

Trimming stripped 3 bases from V and 9 bases from J, with 21 bases between. The CDR3 runs to 15 residues. Germline lookup yields CDR1 DFQATT and CDR2 SNEGSKA (reference sequence). Each sample yielded at least 6 micrograms of PBMC total RNA. Alongside a J-beta primer mix, a sample-barcoded 5' primer served in a second PCR lasting roughly 6 to 11 cycles. Tagging of each cDNA molecule was performed by a template-switch adaptor with 12 random nucleotides. In TCRdb, the 5' RACE reads were re-called with MiXCR into one record per CDR3 protein. The repertoire holds some 800,000 distinct CDR3 sequences, with around 43% as singletons.

Sequences were obtained from blood. The sequence was collected from a man aged 60-69 years in good health. The chain employs TRBV20-1 and TRBJ2-1, with D perhaps TRBD1 or TRBD2 (6 bases each). The CDR3: CSARGPQGLGTEQFF. CDR3 sequence (DNA): TGCAGTGCTAGGGGGCCACAGGGACTTGGTACTGAGCAGTTCTTC.